These 25 T cell receptor beta chains were sequenced from one sample in a study of T cell responses to AZD1222 COVID-19 vaccine. The table came from immunoSEQ multiplex PCR; TCRdb's copy has only in-frame clones and leaves some out. This table has more than 120,000 clones, around 93% appearing once. The sequencing used peripheral blood, collected on day 0 of AZD1222 vaccination. The source is an adult in good health.

V is TRBV7-9 and J is TRBJ1-2; D possibly corresponds to TRBD1 (5 bases). The CDR3 loop spans 13 amino acids. Trimming left V 1 base short and J 6 bases short, with 9 bases between. Per germline, CDR1 SEHNR and CDR2 FQNEAQ (reference sequence). The CDR3 spells CASSLDPGNGYTF. CDR3 coding DNA: TGTGCCAGCAGCTTAGACCCAGGGAATGGCTACACCTTC.

The chain joins TRBV7-2 to TRBJ1-6; 7 bases map to TRBD1. CDR3 length: 14 amino acids. V dropped 1 base and J dropped 9; count of bases not matched to a gene: 3. Looked up from germline, CDR1 is SGHTA and CDR2 is FQGNSA. CDR3 amino acids: CASSLVGDSSPLHF. CDR3 nucleotide sequence: TGTGCCAGCAGCTTAGTAGGGGACAGTTCACCCCTCCACTTT.

The chain joins TRBV5-1 to TRBJ1-6, with D uncertain. The CDR3 has 12 residues. Germline CDR1 reads SGHRS; CDR2 reads YFSETQ. Between the trimmed V and J ends, which lost 0 bases and 7 bases, there was a span of 2 bases. CDR3 sequence: CASSLGNSPLHF. In nucleotides, the CDR3 is TGCGCCAGCAGCTTGGGAAATTCACCCCTCCACTTT.

This clone was seen just once. This rearrangement joins TRBV6-2 or TRBV6-3 to TRBJ1-1; 10 positions agree with TRBD1. V shed 2 bases, J shed 6 bases, and the junction held 6 bases outside the gene matches. There are 15 residues in the CDR3. Germline values: CDR1 MNHEY, CDR2 SVGEGT. The CDR3: CASSYATGGYAEAFF. The CDR3 nucleotides are TGTGCCAGCAGTTACGCGACAGGGGGCTACGCTGAAGCTTTCTTT.

The rearrangement uses TRBV7-2 and TRBJ1-5; D is unresolved. CDR3 length equals 15 residues. Germline values: CDR1 SGHTA, CDR2 FQGNSA. V was cut by 1 base and J by 0 bases, with 7 bases left in between. DNA for the CDR3: TGTGCCAGCAGCTTAGATTGGAATAGCAATCAGCCCCAGCATTTT. It encodes CASSLDWNSNQPQHF.

The chain is built from TRBV7-9 and TRBJ2-7; D is perhaps TRBD1 or TRBD2 (5 bases each). V was cut by 5 bases and J by 3 bases, with 8 bases left in between. Per germline, CDR1 SEHNR and CDR2 FQNEAQ (reference sequence). This CDR3 contains 12 residues. The CDR3 sequence: CASSRDGYEQYF. CDR3 DNA sequence: TGTGCCAGCAGCCGGGACGGCTACGAGCAGTACTTC.

The gene calls are TRBV15 and TRBJ2-2, with 12 bases aligning to TRBD2. The J segment lost 7 bases and the V segment lost 4 bases, leaving 10 bases of the junction unmatched. The CDR3 is made up of 17 amino acids. The germline V gene encodes CDR1 LNHNV and CDR2 YYDKDF (reference sequence). The CDR3 region has the DNA TGTGCCACCAGCATTCGTTCTAGCGGGAGGGCCGGCGGGGAGCTGTTTTTT. Translating it yields CATSIRSSGRAGGELFF. Looking up the rest from reference TRBV15 and TRBJ2-2 gives the full variable domain: DAMVIQNPRYQVTQFGKPVTLSCSQTLNHNVMYWYQQKSSQAPKLLFHYYDKDFNNEADTPDNFQSRRPNTSFCFLDIRSPGLGDTAMYLCATSIRSSGRAGGELFFGEGSRLTVL.

The rearrangement uses TRBV9 and TRBJ2-7; the D gene could be TRBD1 or TRBD2 (6 bases each). The germline V gene has CDR1 SGDLS and CDR2 YYNGEE. The CDR3 loop spans 15 amino acids. Between the trimmed V and J ends, which lost 6 bases and 1 base, there was a span of 17 bases. CDR3 residues: CASIPPTGLSYEQYF. CDR3 bases: TGTGCCAGCATCCCCCCGACAGGACTATCCTACGAGCAGTACTTC.

The V gene is TRBV7-2, the J gene TRBJ1-6; D remains unclear. V was cut by 6 bases and J by 0 bases, with 9 bases left in between. Germline CDR1 and CDR2: SGHTA and FQGNSA. The CDR3 runs 15 residues. CDR3 loop: CASRTGSSYNSPLHF. The CDR3 coding sequence is TGTGCCAGCAGGACGGGGAGCTCCTATAATTCACCCCTCCACTTT. The entire variable domain, with the rest obtained from reference TRBV7-2 and TRBJ1-6, is as follows: GAGVSQSPSNKVTEKGKDVELRCDPISGHTALYWYRQSLGQGLEFLIYFQGNSAPDKSGLPSDRFSAERTGGSVSTLTIQRTQQEDSAVYLCASRTGSSYNSPLHFGNGTRLTVT.

This sequence joins TRBV9 and TRBJ2-6; 8 nucleotides agree with TRBD1. This CDR3 region has 15 residues. CDR1 SGDLS and CDR2 YYNGEE come from the germline V gene. The ends lost 3 bases at V and 2 bases at J; junction bases unmatched: 1. The CDR3 region is CASSGQGTGANVLTF. Here the CDR3 DNA reads TGTGCCAGCAGCGGACAGGGGACTGGGGCCAACGTCCTGACTTTC.

The chain combines TRBV5-6 with TRBJ2-1; 8 bases map to TRBD1. Germline-derived CDR1 and CDR2 are SGHDT and YYEEEE. The CDR3 consists of 15 residues. The V and J ends lost 2 bases and 7 bases, in that order; junction bases with no gene match: 8. The CDR3 spells CASSFAGGHRNEQFF. CDR3 bases: TGTGCCAGCAGCTTCGCAGGGGGCCATCGGAATGAGCAGTTCTTC.

The table lists this clone with a count of one. The rearrangement uses TRBV7-2 and TRBJ2-7; 10 bases line up with TRBD2. V shed 4 bases, J shed 3 bases, and the junction held 6 bases outside the gene matches. Germline CDR1 SGHTA, CDR2 FQGNSA. CDR3 length: 15 residues. CDR3 DNA sequence: TGTGCCAGCAGCTCGAGCGGGGGGGCGATCTACGAGCAGTACTTC. Its protein is CASSSSGGAIYEQYF.

This clone was found once. The V call is TRBV6-5, the J call TRBJ1-3; D remains ambiguous. The CDR3 is made up of 15 amino acids. Trimming removed 3 bases from V and 4 bases from J, with 13 bases in between. Germline V gene lookup returns CDR1 MNHEY and CDR2 SVGAGI. CDR3: CASSYSYSDGNTIYF. In nucleotides, the CDR3 is TGTGCCAGCAGTTATTCCTACAGCGACGGAAACACCATATATTTT.

The rearrangement joins TRBV5-4 to TRBJ1-1; possible D gene TRBD1, 5 bases. CDR1 is SGHNT, CDR2 YYREEE, per germline (reference sequence). The CDR3 has 13 amino acids. Trimming removed 6 bases from V and 5 bases from J, with 14 bases in between. CDR3 DNA: TGTGCCAGCATGAGGGGTGTTGGGACTGAAGCTTTCTTT. Its protein is CASMRGVGTEAFF.

This clone appeared once. The V and J genes are TRBV25-1 and TRBJ2-1; the D is unclear. This CDR3 comprises 15 residues. V lost 3 bases to trimming and J lost 0 bases, with 9 bases between them. Germline lookup yields CDR1 MGHDK and CDR2 SYGVNS. This CDR3 is CASSEERSSYNEQFF. The CDR3 nucleotides are TGTGCCAGCAGTGAGGAGAGGAGCTCCTACAATGAGCAGTTCTTC.

The chain uses TRBV3-1 (or the pseudogene TRBV3-2) and TRBJ2-1; 9 nucleotides align to TRBD2. The V gene end was trimmed by 2 bases and the J gene end by 8 bases; junction bases not matched to a gene: 4. The CDR3 is made up of 14 amino acids. The V gene's germline CDR1 is LGHDT and CDR2 YNNKEL (reference sequence). DNA for the CDR3: TGTGCCAGCAGCCAAAGGCGGGAGGGGGATGAGCAGTTCTTC. Translation: CASSQRREGDEQFF.

The chain employs TRBV12-3 or TRBV12-4 and TRBJ1-5; D is unclear. V lost 8 bases and J 4 bases, leaving 12 bases between the germline ends. CDR3 length equals 13 residues. In DNA, the CDR3 is TGTGCCAGCGGAGGTGACTGGAATCAGCCCCAGCATTTT. Its translation: CASGGDWNQPQHF.

The J gene is TRBJ1-2, the V gene TRBV7-2; D is uncertain. V was cut by 5 bases and J by 6 bases, with 22 bases left in between. The germline V gene encodes CDR1 SGHTA and CDR2 FQGNSA. This CDR3 has 16 residues. CDR3: CASSIGGHGVRNGYTF. DNA for the CDR3: TGTGCCAGCAGCATAGGAGGCCACGGGGTGAGGAATGGCTACACCTTC. Drawing the rest from reference TRBV7-2 and TRBJ1-2, the complete variable domain is GAGVSQSPSNKVTEKGKDVELRCDPISGHTALYWYRQSLGQGLEFLIYFQGNSAPDKSGLPSDRFSAERTGGSVSTLTIQRTQQEDSAVYLCASSIGGHGVRNGYTFGSGTRLTVV.

This rearrangement joins TRBV3-1 (or the pseudogene TRBV3-2) to TRBJ1-1; the match to TRBD1 covers 7 bases. With 3 bases clipped from V and 6 bases from J, the junction kept 13 bases outside the gene matches. Germline V lookup: CDR1 LGHDT, CDR2 YNNKEL (reference sequence). The CDR3 totals 16 residues. The CDR3 DNA sequence: TGTGCCAGCAGCCAGAACCCGGGACAGCTAAAAGCTGAAGCTTTCTTT. It is translated as CASSQNPGQLKAEAFF.

J is TRBJ1-3 and V is TRBV19; possibly TRBD1 for D (5 bases). The CDR3 runs to 14 residues. V was cut by 7 bases and J by 2 bases, with 12 bases left in between. Germline CDR1 reads LNHDA; CDR2 reads SQIVND (reference sequence). The CDR3 region has the DNA TGTGCCAGTACGCCCGGGACGGCTGGAAACACCATATATTTT. Its protein product is CASTPGTAGNTIYF.

This clone was found a few times. The chain is built from TRBV18 and TRBJ1-2, with 8 bases that match TRBD1. Germline values: CDR1 KGHSH, CDR2 LQKENI. The CDR3 length is 18 residues. V was pared by 1 base and J by 4 bases, with 14 bases of the junction left unmatched. This chain's CDR3 is CASSPLNDRGRRPYGYTF. The CDR3 coding sequence is TGTGCCAGCTCACCACTAAACGACAGGGGTCGGCGCCCCTATGGCTACACCTTC. The complete variable domain, with remaining parts taken from reference TRBV18 and TRBJ1-2, reads NAGVMQNPRHLVRRRGQEARLRCSPMKGHSHVYWYRQLPEEGLKFMVYLQKENIIDESGMPKERFSAEFPKEGPSILRIQQVVRGDSAAYFCASSPLNDRGRRPYGYTFGSGTRLTVV.

The V call is TRBV9, the J call TRBJ1-2; no clear D gene. Germline V gene sequence: CDR1 SGDLS, CDR2 YYNGEE. The CDR3 is made up of 13 amino acids. With 0 bases removed from V and 4 bases from J, the gap between germline ends came to 7 bases. CDR3 amino acids: CASSVGGVYGYTF. The CDR3 DNA reads TGTGCCAGCAGCGTAGGGGGTGTCTATGGCTACACCTTC.

This chain uses TRBV9 with TRBJ1-2; 7 bases map to TRBD1. V dropped 1 base and J dropped 3; count of bases not matched to a gene: 3. The CDR3 has 14 amino acids. Germline values: CDR1 SGDLS, CDR2 YYNGEE. CDR3 in amino acids: CASSVSQGDYGYTF. CDR3 sequence (DNA): TGTGCCAGCAGCGTATCCCAGGGGGACTATGGCTACACCTTC.

The genes are TRBV7-9 and TRBJ1-2, with TRBD1 identical over 8 bases. The V segment lost 5 bases and the J segment 4 bases; nucleotides outside the gene matches: 9. CDR3 length: 15 amino acids. The V gene's germline CDR1 is SEHNR and CDR2 FQNEAQ (reference sequence). The CDR3 nucleotides are TGTGCCAGCAGCCGGCAGGGGGCAATTATCTATGGCTACACCTTC. Translating gives CASSRQGAIIYGYTF.

The DNA for the CDR3 is TGTGCCAGCAGCCAAGAAGGTAGGAGCTCCTACGAGCAGTACTTC. This encodes CASSQEGRSSYEQYF. This chain links TRBV3-1 (or the pseudogene TRBV3-2) with TRBJ2-7; D is uncertain. Trimming shortened V by 0 bases and J by 0 bases, and 9 bases separated the two germline ends. CDR3 length: 15 residues. Germline V CDR1 and CDR2: LGHDT, YNNKEL (reference sequence).